This is a list of T cell receptor beta chains from one sample in a study of blood T cell repertoires in COVID-19. The assay was immunoSEQ multiplex PCR, and TCRdb's table has in-frame clones only and misses some. This table holds roughly 120,000 clones, around four fifths found once. Sequenced material: peripheral blood. These TCRs come from a young man with acute or convalescent COVID-19. Each CDR3 is given with its conserved first and last residue. D genes are given only for firm matches. A clone size is listed for some rows: how often the clone was seen (once, few, many), or a class if it is expanded.

D	J	V	size	DNA	CDR3
NA	TRBJ2-5	TRBV7-8	NA	TGTGCCAGCAGCGATACCGACAGGTATGAAGAGACCCAGTACTTC	CASSDTDRYEETQYF
TRBD2	TRBJ2-3	TRBV7-2	NA	TGTGCCAGCAGCTTAACTAGCGGGGCTGCAGATACGCAGTATTTT	CASSLTSGAADTQYF
NA	TRBJ1-2	TRBV11-3	NA	TGTGCCAGCAGCGCAACGCAGGGTTATGGCTACACCTTC	CASSATQGYGYTF
NA	TRBJ2-7	TRBV5-4	NA	TGTGCCAGCAGCCTGATGGGTGCAGGGGTGCACGAGCAGTACTTC	CASSLMGAGVHEQYF
NA	TRBJ1-1	TRBV7-9	once	TGTGCCAGCAGCGCCGATCCGGGGCAGGGGAGCACTGAAGCTTTCTTT	CASSADPGQGSTEAFF
TRBD2	TRBJ2-7	TRBV11-2	few	TGTGCCAGCAGCTTATGGCGGGGGGACTCCTACGAGCAGTACTTC	CASSLWRGDSYEQYF
TRBD2	TRBJ2-7	TRBV18	NA	TGTGCCAGCTCACCAACCACTAGCGGGGGCCTCTACGAGCAGTACTTC	CASSPTTSGGLYEQYF
NA	TRBJ1-1	TRBV3-1/TRBV3-2	once	TGTGCCAGCAGCCAAGACGGGAACACTGAAGCTTTCTTT	CASSQDGNTEAFF
NA	TRBJ1-6	TRBV5-5	few	TGTGCCAGCAGCTTGGATGAGAGTTTGGCCCTCCACTTT	CASSLDESLALHF
NA	TRBJ2-1	TRBV11-2	NA	TGTGCCAGCAGCTCTCGGGAGTTGGGTTACAATGAGCAGTTCTTC	CASSSRELGYNEQFF
TRBD1	TRBJ1-2	TRBV3-1/TRBV3-2	NA	TGTGCCAGCAGCCAAGTCGGGACAGAAGGCTACACCTTC	CASSQVGTEGYTF
NA	TRBJ1-2	TRBV5-4	NA	TGTGCCAGCAGCGCTAGGGGATATGGCTACACCTTC	CASSARGYGYTF
NA	TRBJ1-5	TRBV4-1	NA	TGCGCCAGCAGCCAAGTCCTAACACGGGGTGTCAATCAGCCCCAGCATTTT	CASSQVLTRGVNQPQHF
TRBD1	TRBJ2-7	TRBV19	NA	TGTGCCAGCCCGCCCGGGACAGGGTCCTACGAGCAGTACTTC	CASPPGTGSYEQYF
NA	TRBJ1-6	TRBV6-5	NA	TGTGCCAGCAAGCCGTTGAGCTCCTATAATTCACCCCTCCACTTT	CASKPLSSYNSPLHF
TRBD1	TRBJ1-3	TRBV9	NA	TGTGCCAGCAGCGAACAGGGGGCTGGAAACACCATATATTTT	CASSEQGAGNTIYF
TRBD2	TRBJ2-3	TRBV28	NA	TGTGCCGCCCTGATGACTAGCGGGAAAGGGGGTACGCAGTATTTT	CAALMTSGKGGTQYF
NA	TRBJ1-5	TRBV7-9	NA	TGTGCCAGCAGCTTTGGTACGGGAGAGCAGCATTTT	CASSFGTGEQHF
TRBD1	TRBJ1-5	TRBV19	NA	TGTGCCAGTAGTGCGGACAGGGGGAATCAGCCCCAGCATTTT	CASSADRGNQPQHF
NA	TRBJ1-2	TRBV3-1/TRBV3-2	NA	TGTGCCAGCAGCCGTGCCGGGGGAGCTAACTATGGCTACACCTTC	CASSRAGGANYGYTF
NA	TRBJ1-1	TRBV6-1	NA	TGTGCCAGCAGTGAACTAAGTGAAGCTTTCTTT	CASSELSEAFF
NA	TRBJ1-2	TRBV5-1	NA	TGCGCCAGCAGCTTGGGCGGAGATTACTATGGCTACACCTTC	CASSLGGDYYGYTF
TRBD1	TRBJ1-4	TRBV25-1	once	TGTGCCAGCAGTGAAAGGGGACAGGGTGGCGAAAAACTGTTTTTT	CASSERGQGGEKLFF
NA	TRBJ2-3	TRBV4-2	NA	TGTGCCAGCAGCCACCCTAAACAGGGCTTAAGCACAGATACGCAGTATTTT	CASSHPKQGLSTDTQYF
NA	TRBJ1-1	TRBV6-5	NA	TGTGCCAGCAGCCGACAGACGGGGAACACTGAAGCTTTCTTT	CASSRQTGNTEAFF
NA	TRBJ1-1	TRBV5-8	NA	TGTGCCAGCAGCTTGGGGCAGGGAAGAACTGAAGCTTTCTTT	CASSLGQGRTEAFF
NA	TRBJ2-7	TRBV18	NA	TGTGCCAGCTCACCTGGGCCCGACCCCTACGAGCAGTACTTC	CASSPGPDPYEQYF
TRBD1	TRBJ1-2	TRBV19	NA	TGTGCCAGTAGTATTACCCGGGACAGGGGGGCTAACTATGGCTACACCTTC	CASSITRDRGANYGYTF
TRBD1	TRBJ1-1	TRBV11-2	NA	TGTGCCAGCTCCCCGGGACAGGGGAGGAACACTGAAGCTTTCTTT	CASSPGQGRNTEAFF
NA	TRBJ1-5	TRBV4-3	NA	TGCGCCAGCAGCCAAGAACGGGACTCCCAGCCCCAGCATTTT	CASSQERDSQPQHF
NA	TRBJ2-1	TRBV19	NA	TGTGCCAGTAGTATCCTTACCTACAATGAGCAGTTCTTC	CASSILTYNEQFF
NA	TRBJ2-7	TRBV9	NA	TGTGCCAGCAGCGTAGGGACAGCTTTCTCCTACGAGCAGTACTTC	CASSVGTAFSYEQYF
NA	TRBJ2-1	TRBV19	few	TGTGCCAGTAGTGACGGGGGAACCTACAATGAGCAGTTCTTC	CASSDGGTYNEQFF
TRBD1	TRBJ1-5	TRBV6-5	NA	TGTGCCAGCAGTTACAGGGACAGGGGGGATCAGCCCCAGCATTTT	CASSYRDRGDQPQHF
NA	TRBJ1-3	TRBV6-5	few	TGTGCCAGCAGTTACGGGAGGAAGGGGAACACCATATATTTT	CASSYGRKGNTIYF
NA	TRBJ2-6	TRBV10-3	NA	TGTGCCCTCCAACTAGCTGGGGCCAACGTCCTGACTTTC	CALQLAGANVLTF
TRBD1	TRBJ1-1	TRBV19	NA	TGTGCCAGTAGTATAGCCGGGACAGTGAACACTGAAGCTTTCTTT	CASSIAGTVNTEAFF
TRBD2	TRBJ2-1	TRBV5-1	once	TGCGCCAGCAGCTGGTTGACAGCACTAGCGGGGGACAATGAGCAGTTCTTC	CASSWLTALAGDNEQFF
NA	TRBJ2-1	TRBV5-1	NA	TGCGCCAGCAGAAATATCCGGGAGAACAATGAGCAGTTCTTC	CASRNIRENNEQFF
NA	TRBJ1-2	TRBV6-5	NA	TGTGCCAGCAGTTCCGGTGTTCATCCGTCTGGTGGCTACACCTTC	CASSSGVHPSGGYTF
TRBD1	TRBJ1-2	TRBV3-1/TRBV3-2	few	TGTGCCAGCAGCTTTACGACAGGGAACTATGGCTACACCTTC	CASSFTTGNYGYTF
NA	TRBJ1-5	TRBV2	NA	TGTGCCAGCAGTGCAGGGTCTCAGCCCCAGCATTTT	CASSAGSQPQHF
TRBD1	TRBJ1-2	TRBV6-5	NA	TGTGCCAGCAGCTCCGGACAGGGGGCGCGCGGCTACACCTTC	CASSSGQGARGYTF
NA	TRBJ1-1	TRBV30	NA	TGTGCCTGGAGTCGGCAGGTTGGGAGCACTGAAGCTTTCTTT	CAWSRQVGSTEAFF